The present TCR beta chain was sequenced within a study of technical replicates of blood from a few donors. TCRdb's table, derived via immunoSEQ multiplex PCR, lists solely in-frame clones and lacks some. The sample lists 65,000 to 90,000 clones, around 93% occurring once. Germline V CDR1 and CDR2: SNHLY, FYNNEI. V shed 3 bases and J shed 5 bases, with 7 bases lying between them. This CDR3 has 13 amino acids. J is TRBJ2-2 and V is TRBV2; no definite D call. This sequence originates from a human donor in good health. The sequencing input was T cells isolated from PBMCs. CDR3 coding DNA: TGTGCCAGCAGTGACTTCGGGACCGGGGAGCTGTTTTTT. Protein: CASSDFGTGELFF.